This TCR beta chain was sequenced for a study of blood T cell repertoires in COVID-19. One Seattle source followed patients from active infection through their disease course. CDR3 length: 17 residues. Germline-derived CDR1 and CDR2 are MDHEN and SYDVKM. With 2 bases clipped from V and 0 bases from J, the junction kept 5 bases outside the gene matches. Only in-frame clones appear in the TCRdb table, and some are missing; sequencing was by immunoSEQ multiplex PCR. The sample has 200,000 to 250,000 clones, less than 85% seen once. The rearrangement joins TRBV28 to TRBJ2-1, with 9 bases aligning to TRBD1. The sequenced sample consisted of peripheral blood. The TCR sequence derives from a woman aged 80 or over with COVID-19, enrolled during active disease. The DNA of the CDR3 is TGTGCCAGCAGTTTAGCAAAGACAGGGGGCTCCTACAATGAGCAGTTCTTC. Protein sequence: CASSLAKTGGSYNEQFF.